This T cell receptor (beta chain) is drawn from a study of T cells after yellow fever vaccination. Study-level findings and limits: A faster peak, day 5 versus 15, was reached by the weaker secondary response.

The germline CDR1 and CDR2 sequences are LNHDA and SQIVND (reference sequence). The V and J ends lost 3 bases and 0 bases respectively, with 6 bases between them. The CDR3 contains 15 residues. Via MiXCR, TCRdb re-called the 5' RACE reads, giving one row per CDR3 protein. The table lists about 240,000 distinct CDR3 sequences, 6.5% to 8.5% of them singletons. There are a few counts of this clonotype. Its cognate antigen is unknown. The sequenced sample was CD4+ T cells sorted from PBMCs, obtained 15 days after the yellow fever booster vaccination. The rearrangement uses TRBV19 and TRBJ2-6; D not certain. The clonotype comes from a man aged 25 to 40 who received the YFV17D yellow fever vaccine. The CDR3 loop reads CASSIGSSGANVLTF. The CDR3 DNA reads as TGTGCCAGTAGTATCGGAAGCTCTGGGGCCAACGTCCTGACTTTC.